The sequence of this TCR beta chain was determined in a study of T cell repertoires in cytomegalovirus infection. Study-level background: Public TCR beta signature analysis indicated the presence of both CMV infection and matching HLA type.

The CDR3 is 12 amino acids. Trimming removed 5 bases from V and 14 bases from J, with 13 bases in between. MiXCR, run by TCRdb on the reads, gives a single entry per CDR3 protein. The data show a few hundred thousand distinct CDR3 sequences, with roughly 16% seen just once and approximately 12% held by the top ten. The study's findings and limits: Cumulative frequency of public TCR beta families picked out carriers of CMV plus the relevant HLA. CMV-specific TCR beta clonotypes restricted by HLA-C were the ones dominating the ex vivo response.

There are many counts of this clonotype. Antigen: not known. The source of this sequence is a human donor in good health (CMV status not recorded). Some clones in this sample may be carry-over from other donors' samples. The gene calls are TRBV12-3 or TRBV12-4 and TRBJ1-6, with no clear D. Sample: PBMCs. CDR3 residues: CASSGPDMALHF. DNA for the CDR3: TGTGCCAGCAGTGGGCCTGATATGGCCCTCCACTTT.